Below, 3 T cell receptor beta chains from the same sample are listed, as sequenced in a study of blood T cell repertoires in COVID-19. Some clones are missing from TCRdb's copy, which holds only in-frame ones; the method was immunoSEQ multiplex PCR. The sample has about 200,000 clones; more than 75% are singletons. Specimen: PBMCs or T cells enriched from blood (not recorded which). These receptor sequences come from a woman aged 45 to 65 with acute COVID-19.

This clone was counted a few times. The gene calls are TRBV7-6 and TRBJ1-2; D may be TRBD1 (6 bases). CDR1 and CDR2 from the germline V gene are SGHVS and FNYEAQ. This CDR3 is 17 amino acids long. Trimming shortened V by 1 base and J by 8 bases, and 23 bases separated the two germline ends. The DNA of the CDR3 is TGTGCCAGCAGCTTAGGACTAAGGGGGAAGGGGGAATCCGGCTACACCTTC. It specifies CASSLGLRGKGESGYTF.

The chain joins TRBV5-4 to TRBJ1-2; 8 nucleotides match TRBD1. The germline CDR1 and CDR2 sequences are SGHNT and YYREEE (reference sequence). CDR3 length equals 16 residues. J gave up 4 bases and V 4 bases, and 12 bases lay outside the gene matches. CDR3 sequence reads: CASSTPEDRATYGYTF. CDR3 bases: TGTGCCAGCAGCACCCCCGAGGACAGGGCAACCTATGGCTACACCTTC. The whole variable domain, remainder taken from reference TRBV5-4 and TRBJ1-2, is ETGVTQSPTHLIKTRGQQVTLRCSSQSGHNTVSWYQQALGQGPQFIFQYYREEENGRGNFPPRFSGLQFPNYSSELNVNALELDDSALYLCASSTPEDRATYGYTFGSGTRLTVV.

This clone was counted many times. This rearrangement joins TRBV2 to TRBJ2-7, with 15 bases fitting TRBD2. After removal of 3 bases from V and 7 bases from J, the junction contained 16 bases not matched to a gene. In germline, CDR1 is SNHLY, CDR2 FYNNEI. This CDR3 comprises 19 residues. CDR3 sequence: CASSEGAEWGLAGGAEQYV. The CDR3 DNA follows: TGTGCCAGCAGTGAGGGGGCCGAATGGGGACTAGCGGGGGGCGCGGAGCAGTACGTC.